This T cell receptor (beta chain) appears in the sequencing data of a study of Graves' ophthalmopathy and Graves' hyperthyroidism. Donors with ophthalmopathy: moderate-to-severe activity, CAS ≥3, NOSPECS ≥4, duration under 3 months. Germline lookup yields CDR1 SGHTA and CDR2 FQGNSA. The CDR3 has 19 residues. Germline trimming cut 0 bases from V and 1 base from J; bases unmatched to any gene: 10. Study-wide results and limits: Ophthalmopathy progression was predicted with about 67% sensitivity and approximately 72% specificity. Most thyroid clonotypes with frequency above 0.001 were detected in blood too.

RNA transcripts provided the template for amplifying TCR beta CDR3 regions. Scientists carried out first-round RT-PCR using HTBI primers and then a second-round multiplex PCR. Each CDR3 protein gets one entry after TCRdb re-called the multiplex PCR reads with MiXCR. The sample carries about 200,000 distinct CDR3 sequences, around 30% recorded once. About this clonotype itself: Its antigen is still unknown.

The sequence came from a man aged 45-65 years with Graves' ophthalmopathy. The J gene is TRBJ2-4, the V gene TRBV7-2; the match to TRBD2 covers 9 bases. The sequenced sample consisted of peripheral blood. The CDR3 spells CASSLAYGSGSVAKNIQYF. The CDR3 DNA reads as TGTGCCAGCAGCTTAGCCTACGGTAGCGGGAGTGTGGCCAAAAACATTCAGTACTTC.